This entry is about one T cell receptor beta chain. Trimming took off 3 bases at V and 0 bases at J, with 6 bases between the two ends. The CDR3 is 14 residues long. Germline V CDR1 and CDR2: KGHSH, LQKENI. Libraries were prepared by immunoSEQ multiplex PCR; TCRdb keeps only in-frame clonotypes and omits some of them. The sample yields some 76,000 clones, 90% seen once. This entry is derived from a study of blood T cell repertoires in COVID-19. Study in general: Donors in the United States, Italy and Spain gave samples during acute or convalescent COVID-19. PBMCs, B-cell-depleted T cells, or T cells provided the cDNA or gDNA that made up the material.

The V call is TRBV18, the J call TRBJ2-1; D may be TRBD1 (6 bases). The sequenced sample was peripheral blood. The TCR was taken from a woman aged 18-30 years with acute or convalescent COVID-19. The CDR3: CASSPRGSYNEQFF. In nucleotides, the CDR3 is TGTGCCAGCTCACCCAGGGGCTCCTACAATGAGCAGTTCTTC.